This TCR beta chain was sequenced during a study of blood T cell repertoires in COVID-19. Study-wide context: In each case, the material was cDNA or gDNA derived from T cells, B-cell-depleted T cells, or PBMCs.

V gave up 3 bases and J gave up 7 bases, with 10 bases separating them. Germline V gene data show CDR1 as KGHSH and CDR2 as LQKENI. CDR3 length: 13 amino acids. Authors' data handling: For nucleated cells, counts were estimated from reference gene primer amplification. Sequencing used immunoSEQ multiplex PCR; TCRdb keeps in-frame clones, though not all of them. V, J and clone size derive from that table, while D and trimming were established from the DNA sequence. The sample contains under 100,000 clones, around 76% of which appear only once. What was sequenced was peripheral blood. V and J are TRBV18 and TRBJ2-4, with D possibly matching TRBD1 (5 bases). The receptor's source is an elderly woman with active or convalescent COVID-19. CDR3 sequence (DNA): TGTGCCAGCTCACCCGGCGCAGGGAACATTCAGTACTTC. The encoded protein is CASSPGAGNIQYF.